This is a list of T cell receptor beta chains from one sample in a study of beta chain features in type 1 diabetes. Method: immunoSEQ multiplex PCR; TCRdb's copy keeps in-frame clones and lacks some. The sample records about 180,000 clones, more than 10% being singletons. Sequencing was performed on central memory CD4+ T cells from blood. The receptor set was obtained from a woman between 18 and 30 years old in good health. CDR3s include the opening cysteine and the closing phenylalanine or tryptophan. Each record gives: J gene, clone size, V gene, D gene, CDR3 DNA, CDR3 protein. The D gene is left open where the match is weak. For some rows the clone size is stated as once, few or many, or as a class when expanded; others skip it.

>TRBJ2-3|NA|TRBV13|NA
TGTGCCAGCAGCTTAGCCGGAGTTAGAGATACGCAGTATTTT
CASSLAGVRDTQYF
>TRBJ1-2|few|TRBV7-9|NA
TGTGCCAGCAGCTTAGGTCAGGGGCACTATGGCTACACCTTC
CASSLGQGHYGYTF
>TRBJ1-1|NA|TRBV7-9|NA
TGTGCCAGCAGCTCAAAGGAGGGGAGTCGGAACACTGAAGCTTTCTTT
CASSSKEGSRNTEAFF
>TRBJ1-1|few|TRBV16|NA
TGTGCCAGCAGCCAAGGCTTACAGGGTGGGGGCACTGAAGCTTTCTTT
CASSQGLQGGGTEAFF
>TRBJ2-5|NA|TRBV4-2|NA
TGTGCCAGCAGCCAAGAAGCCGGGCCAGGGGAGACCCAGTACTTC
CASSQEAGPGETQYF
>TRBJ1-3|few|TRBV10-3|NA
TGTGCCATCAGTGAGTGGGAGCGGCGCTCTGGAAACACCATATATTTT
CAISEWERRSGNTIYF
>TRBJ2-3|once|TRBV6-4|TRBD2
TGTGCCAGCAGATCCGGGACTAGCGGGACAGATACGCAGTATTTT
CASRSGTSGTDTQYF
>TRBJ2-7|few|TRBV9|TRBD1
TGTGCCAGCAGCGTACAGGGGGCGCGAGTCTACGAGCAGTACTTC
CASSVQGARVYEQYF
>TRBJ2-1|NA|TRBV14|TRBD2
TGTGCCAGCAGCCAAGGAAGCGGGGCCTCCTACAATGAGCAGTTCTTC
CASSQGSGASYNEQFF
>TRBJ1-2|NA|TRBV27|TRBD1
TGTGCCAGTGGGACAGGGGGCTATGGCTACACCTTC
CASGTGGYGYTF
>TRBJ2-7|few|TRBV11-2|TRBD2
TGTGCCAGCAGCTTAGTTCCCGGACTAGCGGGAGCTAACTACGAGCAGTACTTC
CASSLVPGLAGANYEQYF
>TRBJ2-1|NA|TRBV5-4|TRBD2
TGTGCCAGCAGTTTGATGACTAGCGGGTTCCACAATGAGCAGTTCTTC
CASSLMTSGFHNEQFF
>TRBJ2-2|NA|TRBV5-8|TRBD2
TGTGCCAGCAGCTTGGGCGCCGGGAGGGCCTCCACCGGGGAGCTGTTTTTT
CASSLGAGRASTGELFF
>TRBJ2-1|NA|TRBV5-1|TRBD2
TGCGCCAGCAGCCGTCCCGGGACTAGCGGGTTGGACAATGAGCAGTTCTTC
CASSRPGTSGLDNEQFF
>TRBJ2-7|NA|TRBV7-8|TRBD2
TGTGCCAGCAGCTCGCGACCGGAACTAGCGGGAGCCGAGCAGTACTTC
CASSSRPELAGAEQYF
>TRBJ2-1|NA|TRBV28|NA
TGTGCCAGCAGTTCGGGAGTGCCCTACAATGAGCAGTTCTTC
CASSSGVPYNEQFF
>TRBJ2-7|NA|TRBV29-1|NA
TGCAGCGTCGCCCGACAGGCGAACTCCTACGAGCAGTACTTC
CSVARQANSYEQYF
>TRBJ1-2|few|TRBV28|TRBD1
TGTGCCAGCAGTTCGCCTTCGGACAGGGCGGGCTACACCTTC
CASSSPSDRAGYTF
>TRBJ1-5|few|TRBV29-1|NA
TGCAGCGTTATCCCCGGGGGCAATCAGCCCCAGCATTTT
CSVIPGGNQPQHF
>TRBJ1-1|NA|TRBV6-1|NA
TGTGCCAGCACCCAGGGGCTCCCGAACACTGAAGCTTTCTTT
CASTQGLPNTEAFF
>TRBJ2-7|NA|TRBV6-5|NA
TGTGCCAGCAGGGAGCGGAGCTCCTACGAGCAGTACTTC
CASRERSSYEQYF
>TRBJ2-1|NA|TRBV29-1|TRBD2
TGCAGCGTTTTAGCGGGAGGGTCATACACTGAGCAGTTCTTC
CSVLAGGSYTEQFF
>TRBJ2-3|NA|TRBV2|TRBD2
TGTGCCAGCATTCTGACTAGCGGGACAGATACGCAGTATTTT
CASILTSGTDTQYF
>TRBJ2-3|NA|TRBV7-3|TRBD1
TGTGCCAGCAGCCGTACCGGACAGGGGGCTGGGACGCAGTATTTT
CASSRTGQGAGTQYF